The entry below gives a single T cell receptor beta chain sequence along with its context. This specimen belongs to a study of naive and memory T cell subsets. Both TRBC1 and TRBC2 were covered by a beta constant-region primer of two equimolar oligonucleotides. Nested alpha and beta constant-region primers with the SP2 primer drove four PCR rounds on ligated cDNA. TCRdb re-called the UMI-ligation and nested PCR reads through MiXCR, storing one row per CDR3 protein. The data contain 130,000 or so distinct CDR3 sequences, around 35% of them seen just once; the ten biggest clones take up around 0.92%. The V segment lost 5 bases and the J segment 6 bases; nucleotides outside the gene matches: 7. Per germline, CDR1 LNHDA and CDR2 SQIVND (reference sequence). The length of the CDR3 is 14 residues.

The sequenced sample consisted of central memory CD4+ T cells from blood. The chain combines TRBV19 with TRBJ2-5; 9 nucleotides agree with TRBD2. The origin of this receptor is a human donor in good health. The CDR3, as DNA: TGTGCCAGTAGTCGTAGCGGGAGTGGGAAGACCCAGTACTTC. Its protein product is CASSRSGSGKTQYF.